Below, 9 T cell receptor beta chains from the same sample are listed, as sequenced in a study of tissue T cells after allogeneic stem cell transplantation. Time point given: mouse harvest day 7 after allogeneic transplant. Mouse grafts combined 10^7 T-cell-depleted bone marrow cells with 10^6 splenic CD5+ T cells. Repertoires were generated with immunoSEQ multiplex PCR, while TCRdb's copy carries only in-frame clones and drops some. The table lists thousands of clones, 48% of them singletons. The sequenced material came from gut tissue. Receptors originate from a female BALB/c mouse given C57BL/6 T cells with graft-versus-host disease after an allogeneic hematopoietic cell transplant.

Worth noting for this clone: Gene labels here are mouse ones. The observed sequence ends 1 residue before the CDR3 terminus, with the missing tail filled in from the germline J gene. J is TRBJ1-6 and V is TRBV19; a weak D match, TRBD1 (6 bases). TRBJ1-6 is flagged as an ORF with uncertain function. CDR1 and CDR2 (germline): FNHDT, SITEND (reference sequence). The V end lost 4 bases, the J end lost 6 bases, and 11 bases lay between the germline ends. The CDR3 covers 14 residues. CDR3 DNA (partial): TGTGCCAGCAGTCCTACAGGGTTTAATTCGCCCCTCTAC. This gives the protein CASSPTGFNSPLY. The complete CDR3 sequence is CASSPTGFNSPLYF.

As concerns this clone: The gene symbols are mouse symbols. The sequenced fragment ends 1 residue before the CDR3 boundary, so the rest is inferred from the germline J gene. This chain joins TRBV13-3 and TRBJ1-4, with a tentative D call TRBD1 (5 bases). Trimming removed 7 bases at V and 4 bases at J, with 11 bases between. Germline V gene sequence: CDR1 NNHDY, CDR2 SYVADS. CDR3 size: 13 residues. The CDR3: CASENRFNERLFF. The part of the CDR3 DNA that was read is TGTGCCAGCGAGAACAGGTTCAACGAAAGATTATTT.

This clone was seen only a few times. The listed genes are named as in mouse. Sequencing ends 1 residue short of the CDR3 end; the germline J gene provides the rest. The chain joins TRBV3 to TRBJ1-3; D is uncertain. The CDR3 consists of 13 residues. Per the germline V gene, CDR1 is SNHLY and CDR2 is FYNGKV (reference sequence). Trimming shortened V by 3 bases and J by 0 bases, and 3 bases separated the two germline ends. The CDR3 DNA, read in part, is TGTGCCAGCAGCTTGGTTTCTGGAAATACGCTCTAT. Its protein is CASSLVSGNTLY. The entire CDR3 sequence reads CASSLVSGNTLYF.

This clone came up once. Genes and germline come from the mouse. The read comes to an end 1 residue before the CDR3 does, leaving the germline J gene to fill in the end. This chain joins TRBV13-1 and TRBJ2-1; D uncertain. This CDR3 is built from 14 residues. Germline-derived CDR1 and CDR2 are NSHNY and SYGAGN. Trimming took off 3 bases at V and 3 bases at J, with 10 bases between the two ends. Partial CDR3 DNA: TGTGCCAGCAGTGCCAGACACTCCTATGCTGAGCAGTTC. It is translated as CASSARHSYAEQF. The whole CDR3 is CASSARHSYAEQFF.

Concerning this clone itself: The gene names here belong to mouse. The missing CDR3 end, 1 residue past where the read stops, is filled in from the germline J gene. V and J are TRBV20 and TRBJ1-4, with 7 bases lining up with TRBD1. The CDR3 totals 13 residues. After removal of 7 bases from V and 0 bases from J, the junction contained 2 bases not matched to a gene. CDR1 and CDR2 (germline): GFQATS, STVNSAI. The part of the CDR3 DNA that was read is TGTGGTGTCGGGACAGTTTCCAACGAAAGATTATTT. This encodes CGVGTVSNERLF. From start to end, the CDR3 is CGVGTVSNERLFF.

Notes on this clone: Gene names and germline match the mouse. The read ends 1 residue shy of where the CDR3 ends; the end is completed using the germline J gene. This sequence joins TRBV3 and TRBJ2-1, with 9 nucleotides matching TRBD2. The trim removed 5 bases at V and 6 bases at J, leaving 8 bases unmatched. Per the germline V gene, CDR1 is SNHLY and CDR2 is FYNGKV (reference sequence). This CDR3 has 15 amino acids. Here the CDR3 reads CASSPRLGVPAEQFF. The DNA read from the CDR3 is TGTGCCAGCAGCCCCCGACTGGGGGTTCCTGCTGAGCAGTTC. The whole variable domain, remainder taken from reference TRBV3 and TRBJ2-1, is GPKVLQIPSHQIIDMGQMVTLNCDPVSNHLYFYWYKQILGQQMEFLVNFYNGKVMEKSKLFKDQFSVERPDGSYFTLKIQPTALEDSAVYFCASSPRLGVPAEQFFGPGTRLTVL.

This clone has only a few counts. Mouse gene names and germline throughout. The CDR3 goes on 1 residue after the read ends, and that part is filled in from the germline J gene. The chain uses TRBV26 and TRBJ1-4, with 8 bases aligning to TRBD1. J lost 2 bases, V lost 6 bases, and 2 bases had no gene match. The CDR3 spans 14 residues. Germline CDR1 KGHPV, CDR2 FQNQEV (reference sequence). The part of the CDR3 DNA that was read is TGTGCCAGCAGCCGACAGGGGTCCAACGAAAGATTATTT. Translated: CASSRQGSNERLF. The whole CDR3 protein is CASSRQGSNERLFF.

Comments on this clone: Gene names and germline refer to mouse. The CDR3 bases that were read are TGTGCCAGCAGCACAGGGGGCCGGAACCAGGCTCCGCTT. Translated: CASSTGGRNQAPL. The CDR3 in its entirety is CASSTGGRNQAPLF. The rearrangement links TRBV19 to TRBJ1-5; TRBD1 matches 9 bases. With the read ending 1 residue before the CDR3 end, the germline J gene is used to fill in that end. The CDR3 spans 14 residues. Germline CDR1 reads FNHDT; CDR2 reads SITEND (reference sequence). V lost 5 bases, J lost 4 bases, and 4 bases stayed unmatched.

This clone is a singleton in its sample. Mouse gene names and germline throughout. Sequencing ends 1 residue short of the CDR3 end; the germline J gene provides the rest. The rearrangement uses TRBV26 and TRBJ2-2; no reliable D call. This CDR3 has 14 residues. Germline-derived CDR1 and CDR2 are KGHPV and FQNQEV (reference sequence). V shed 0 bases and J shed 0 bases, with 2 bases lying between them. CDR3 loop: CASSLSANTGQLYF. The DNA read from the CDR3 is TGTGCCAGCAGTCTGTCAGCAAACACCGGGCAGCTCTAC.